Sequencing of this TCR beta chain was carried out in a study of T cell responses to AZD1222 COVID-19 vaccine. On this clone itself: Antigen unknown.

Broader study findings: At study baseline, merely five or six AZD1222 recipients were seropositive. Repertoire sampling occurred only after the peak T cell response. Donors were chiefly white British, with a greater number of females, and clonal diversity was perhaps underestimated. Breadth and depth of Spike-specific TCRs rose after two AZD1222 doses.

Produced via immunoSEQ multiplex PCR; TCRdb's table is partial and in-frame only. The sample lists tens of thousands of clones, about 90% occurring once. Sequenced here: peripheral blood, sampled on day 0 of MenACWY control vaccination. This receptor was taken from an adult in good health.

The CDR3 is CASTLHRPGATEAFF. The DNA of the CDR3 is TGTGCCAGCACCTTACATAGACCTGGGGCCACTGAAGCTTTCTTT. The chain recombines TRBV6-6 with TRBJ1-1; D might be TRBD1 (5 bases). The CDR3 length is 15 residues. V shed 7 bases and J shed 4 bases, with 19 bases lying between them. The germline V gene has CDR1 MNHNY and CDR2 SVGAGI (reference sequence).